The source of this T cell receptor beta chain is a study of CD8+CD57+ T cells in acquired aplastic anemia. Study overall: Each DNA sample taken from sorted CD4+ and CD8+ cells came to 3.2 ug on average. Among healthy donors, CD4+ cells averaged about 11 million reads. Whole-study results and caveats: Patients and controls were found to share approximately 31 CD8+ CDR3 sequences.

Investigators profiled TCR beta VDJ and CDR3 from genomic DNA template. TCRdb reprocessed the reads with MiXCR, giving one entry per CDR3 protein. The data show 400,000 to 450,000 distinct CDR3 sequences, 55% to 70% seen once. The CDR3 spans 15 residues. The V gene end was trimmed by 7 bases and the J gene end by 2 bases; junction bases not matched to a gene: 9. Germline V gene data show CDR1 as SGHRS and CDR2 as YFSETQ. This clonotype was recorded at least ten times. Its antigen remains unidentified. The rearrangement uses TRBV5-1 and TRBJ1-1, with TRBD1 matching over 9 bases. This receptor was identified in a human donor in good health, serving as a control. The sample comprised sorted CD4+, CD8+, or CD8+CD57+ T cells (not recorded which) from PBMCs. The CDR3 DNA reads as TGCGCCAGCCGAAGACAGGGGGAAGGTAACACTGAAGCTTTCTTT. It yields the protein CASRRQGEGNTEAFF.